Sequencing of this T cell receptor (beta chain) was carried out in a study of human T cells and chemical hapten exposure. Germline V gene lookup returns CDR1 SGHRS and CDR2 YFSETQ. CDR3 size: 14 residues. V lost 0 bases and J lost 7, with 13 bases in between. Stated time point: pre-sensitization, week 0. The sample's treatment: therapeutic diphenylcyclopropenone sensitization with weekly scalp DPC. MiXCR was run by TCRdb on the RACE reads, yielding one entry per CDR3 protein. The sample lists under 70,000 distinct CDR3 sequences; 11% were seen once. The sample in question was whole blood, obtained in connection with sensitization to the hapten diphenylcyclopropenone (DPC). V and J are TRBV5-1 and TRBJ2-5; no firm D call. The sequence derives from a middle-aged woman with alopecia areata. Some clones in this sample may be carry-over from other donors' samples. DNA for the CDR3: TGCGCCAGCAGCTTGGGGGCCGTATCGGGGACCCAGTACTTC. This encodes CASSLGAVSGTQYF.